The rows below give T cell receptor beta chains drawn from one sample of a study of control samples from healthy donors and cancer patients. TCRdb keeps only in-frame clones here, not all; method: immunoSEQ multiplex PCR. This table holds about 150,000 clones, approximately 94% found once. The specimen was blood. The receptor source for this set is a man aged 40-49 years in good health. Both conserved end residues are part of each CDR3. Each record gives: clone size, J gene, D gene, V gene, CDR3 protein, CDR3 DNA. A D gene is named only where the DNA matches it firmly. Clone size is stated in some rows and not others, as once, few, many or a class when expanded.

size: .
J: TRBJ1-3
D: .
V: TRBV6-5
CDR3: CASRPQGNSGNTIYF
DNA: TGTGCCAGCAGGCCACAGGGTAACTCTGGAAACACCATATATTTT

size: .
J: TRBJ1-1
D: .
V: TRBV6-5
CDR3: CASSSFSEAFF
DNA: TGTGCCAGCAGTTCGTTCAGTGAAGCTTTCTTT

size: .
J: TRBJ1-2
D: .
V: TRBV19
CDR3: CASQDNYGYTF
DNA: TGTGCCAGCCAGGACAACTATGGCTACACCTTC

size: .
J: TRBJ2-1
D: .
V: TRBV7-2
CDR3: CASSVLNEQFF
DNA: TGTGCCAGCAGCGTCCTCAATGAGCAGTTCTTC

size: .
J: TRBJ1-4
D: TRBD1
V: TRBV19
CDR3: CASTLGQTPRELFF
DNA: TGTGCCAGTACCCTGGGACAGACCCCCAGGGAACTGTTTTTT

size: .
J: TRBJ1-2
D: .
V: TRBV5-1
CDR3: CASSRDSFYGYTF
DNA: TGCGCCAGCTCCCGAGACAGCTTCTATGGCTACACCTTC

size: .
J: TRBJ1-1
D: TRBD1
V: TRBV18
CDR3: CASSPLPGQGDGAFF
DNA: TGTGCCAGCTCACCACTACCGGGACAGGGTGATGGAGCTTTCTTT

size: .
J: TRBJ2-5
D: .
V: TRBV11-3
CDR3: CASSLETPQETQYF
DNA: TGTGCCAGCAGCTTAGAAACGCCGCAAGAGACCCAGTACTTC

size: once
J: TRBJ1-2
D: .
V: TRBV29-1
CDR3: CSASGGNYGYTF
DNA: TGCAGCGCTTCGGGAGGCAACTATGGCTACACCTTC

size: .
J: TRBJ1-1
D: .
V: TRBV28
CDR3: CASSPRVGARAFF
DNA: TGTGCCAGCAGTCCGCGTGTGGGGGCGCGAGCTTTCTTT

size: .
J: TRBJ1-1
D: TRBD1
V: TRBV5-1
CDR3: CASSSSTGIGTEAFF
DNA: TGCGCCAGCAGCTCCTCGACAGGGATAGGGACTGAAGCTTTCTTT

size: .
J: TRBJ2-3
D: TRBD2
V: TRBV11-2
CDR3: CASSLASGGGYTQYF
DNA: TGTGCCAGCAGCTTAGCTAGCGGGGGGGGGTATACGCAGTATTTT

size: once
J: TRBJ2-7
D: TRBD1
V: TRBV7-2
CDR3: CASSFGQGPYEQYF
DNA: TGTGCCAGCAGCTTCGGACAGGGCCCCTACGAGCAGTACTTC

size: .
J: TRBJ1-1
D: TRBD1
V: TRBV5-1
CDR3: CASSPTGGSGEAFF
DNA: TGCGCCAGCAGCCCTACAGGGGGCTCGGGTGAAGCTTTCTTT

size: once
J: TRBJ1-1
D: TRBD1
V: TRBV2
CDR3: CASRGQGMNTEAFF
DNA: TGTGCCAGCAGGGGACAGGGTATGAACACTGAAGCTTTCTTT

size: .
J: TRBJ2-3
D: TRBD2
V: TRBV27
CDR3: CASSDSGASTDTQYF
DNA: TGTGCCAGCAGTGATAGCGGGGCCAGTACAGATACGCAGTATTTT

size: .
J: TRBJ1-2
D: .
V: TRBV28
CDR3: CASSPASTRSYGYTF
DNA: TGTGCCAGCAGTCCCGCCTCTACCCGATCCTATGGCTACACCTTC

size: .
J: TRBJ2-1
D: .
V: TRBV5-1
CDR3: CASSLVVGLSYNEQFF
DNA: TGCGCCAGCAGCTTGGTGGTGGGCCTCTCCTACAATGAGCAGTTCTTC

size: .
J: TRBJ1-1
D: .
V: TRBV5-1
CDR3: CASSPQTGRGITEAFF
DNA: TGCGCCAGCAGCCCCCAGACGGGGCGCGGAATAACTGAAGCTTTCTTT

size: .
J: TRBJ2-2
D: .
V: TRBV6-5
CDR3: CASSYNTGELFF
DNA: TGTGCCAGCAGTTATAACACCGGGGAGCTGTTTTTT

size: few
J: TRBJ1-2
D: .
V: TRBV30
CDR3: CAWDLMGYGYTF
DNA: TGTGCCTGGGACTTAATGGGCTATGGCTACACCTTC

size: .
J: TRBJ1-1
D: .
V: TRBV6-5
CDR3: CASSYSRGAATEAFF
DNA: TGTGCCAGCAGTTACTCCAGGGGCGCAGCGACTGAAGCTTTCTTT

size: .
J: TRBJ1-1
D: .
V: TRBV28
CDR3: CASRTRGSIGDTEAFF
DNA: TGTGCCAGCCGTACCCGGGGCTCCATTGGGGACACTGAAGCTTTCTTT

size: once
J: TRBJ2-2
D: .
V: TRBV19
CDR3: CASSLRGGPTGELFF
DNA: TGTGCCAGTAGCCTAAGGGGGGGGCCCACCGGGGAGCTGTTTTTT

size: .
J: TRBJ2-5
D: TRBD1
V: TRBV30
CDR3: CAWSVQQGAQETQYF
DNA: TGTGCCTGGAGTGTACAACAGGGGGCGCAAGAGACCCAGTACTTC

size: .
J: TRBJ2-3
D: .
V: TRBV2
CDR3: CASSGTAGGTDTQYF
DNA: TGTGCCAGCAGTGGAACTGCAGGGGGCACAGATACGCAGTATTTT

size: .
J: TRBJ1-1
D: TRBD1
V: TRBV5-1
CDR3: CASSLGQGTRTEAFF
DNA: TGCGCCAGCAGCTTGGGACAGGGGACGCGCACTGAAGCTTTCTTT

size: .
J: TRBJ1-1
D: .
V: TRBV19
CDR3: CASSIWRVNTEAFF
DNA: TGTGCCAGTAGTATATGGCGGGTGAACACTGAAGCTTTCTTT

size: .
J: TRBJ1-2
D: TRBD1
V: TRBV6-5
CDR3: CASSPPGTGQGYTF
DNA: TGTGCCAGCAGTCCTCCCGGGACAGGGCAGGGCTACACCTTC

size: .
J: TRBJ1-1
D: .
V: TRBV27
CDR3: CASSSPGTTGRTEAFF
DNA: TGTGCCAGCAGTTCCCCCGGGACAACGGGTCGCACTGAAGCTTTCTTT

size: .
J: TRBJ1-5
D: .
V: TRBV6-5
CDR3: CASSPSGGQPQHF
DNA: TGTGCCAGCAGCCCCTCCGGGGGACAGCCCCAGCATTTT

size: .
J: TRBJ1-1
D: .
V: TRBV11-2
CDR3: CASSPGPNTEAFF
DNA: TGTGCCAGCAGCCCGGGACCGAACACTGAAGCTTTCTTT

size: .
J: TRBJ2-1
D: TRBD2
V: TRBV11-2
CDR3: CASSSGGSYNEQFF
DNA: TGTGCCAGCAGCAGCGGGGGTTCCTACAATGAGCAGTTCTTC

size: once
J: TRBJ1-5
D: TRBD1
V: TRBV27
CDR3: CASRTGVNQPQHF
DNA: TGTGCCAGCAGGACAGGGGTAAATCAGCCCCAGCATTTT

size: .
J: TRBJ2-2
D: .
V: TRBV19
CDR3: CASKLLGELFF
DNA: TGTGCCAGTAAACTGTTGGGGGAGCTGTTTTTT

size: few
J: TRBJ1-1
D: .
V: TRBV21-1
CDR3: CASSFGRGKTEAFF
DNA: TGTGCCAGCAGCTTCGGGAGGGGGAAAACTGAAGCTTTCTTT

size: .
J: TRBJ1-5
D: .
V: TRBV4-1
CDR3: CASSQTNSGRSNQPQHF
DNA: TGCGCCAGCAGCCAGACGAATTCTGGAAGGAGCAATCAGCCCCAGCATTTT

size: .
J: TRBJ1-1
D: .
V: TRBV12-3/TRBV12-4
CDR3: CASSFRGTEAFF
DNA: TGTGCCAGCAGCTTTCGGGGCACTGAAGCTTTCTTT

size: .
J: TRBJ2-7
D: .
V: TRBV5-1
CDR3: CASSPKQSLSYEQYF
DNA: TGCGCCAGCAGCCCGAAACAGAGCCTCTCCTACGAGCAGTACTTC

size: few
J: TRBJ1-2
D: .
V: TRBV7-9
CDR3: CASSRIGSSARGYTF
DNA: TGTGCCAGCAGCCGAATCGGGTCTTCAGCGCGGGGCTACACCTTC

size: .
J: TRBJ1-4
D: .
V: TRBV27
CDR3: CASSLSVRGTNEKLFF
DNA: TGTGCCAGCAGTTTATCTGTAAGGGGAACGAATGAAAAACTGTTTTTT

size: .
J: TRBJ2-4
D: .
V: TRBV19
CDR3: CASRKKIFDQNIQYF
DNA: TGTGCCAGTAGGAAGAAGATTTTTGATCAAAACATTCAGTACTTC

size: .
J: TRBJ2-3
D: TRBD2
V: TRBV30
CDR3: CAWNRGTSGADTQYF
DNA: TGTGCCTGGAACAGGGGGACTAGCGGGGCCGATACGCAGTATTTT

size: .
J: TRBJ2-2
D: TRBD1
V: TRBV20-1
CDR3: CSASGTANTGELFF
DNA: TGCAGTGCTAGTGGGACAGCGAACACCGGGGAGCTGTTTTTT

size: .
J: TRBJ1-1
D: .
V: TRBV12-3/TRBV12-4
CDR3: CASSMDRNTEAFF
DNA: TGTGCCAGCAGTATGGACAGAAACACTGAAGCTTTCTTT

size: .
J: TRBJ1-1
D: .
V: TRBV6-6
CDR3: CASSYNGNTEAFF
DNA: TGTGCCAGCAGTTATAACGGAAACACTGAAGCTTTCTTT

size: .
J: TRBJ2-1
D: .
V: TRBV15
CDR3: CATSRDRYNEQFF
DNA: TGTGCCACCAGCAGAGATCGGTACAATGAGCAGTTCTTC

size: .
J: TRBJ1-2
D: TRBD1
V: TRBV2
CDR3: CASSETGQGADYGYTF
DNA: TGTGCCAGCAGCGAGACGGGGCAGGGGGCAGACTATGGCTACACCTTC

size: .
J: TRBJ1-1
D: .
V: TRBV29-1
CDR3: CRDEGNTEAFF
DNA: TGCAGAGATGAAGGGAACACTGAAGCTTTCTTT

size: .
J: TRBJ2-2
D: TRBD1
V: TRBV18
CDR3: CASSRQGMKAGELFF
DNA: TGTGCCAGCTCACGACAGGGCATGAAAGCCGGGGAGCTGTTTTTT

size: .
J: TRBJ2-7
D: TRBD1
V: TRBV29-1
CDR3: CSVQKGQGGGEQYF
DNA: TGCAGCGTTCAAAAGGGACAGGGAGGCGGCGAGCAGTACTTC

size: .
J: TRBJ2-7
D: .
V: TRBV4-3
CDR3: CASSQDQGPLLAYEQYF
DNA: TGCGCCAGCAGCCAAGATCAGGGGCCCCTGTTAGCCTACGAGCAGTACTTC

size: .
J: TRBJ1-1
D: .
V: TRBV28
CDR3: CAGSSGYPAFF
DNA: TGTGCCGGCAGTTCAGGGTATCCAGCTTTCTTT

size: .
J: TRBJ2-1
D: .
V: TRBV5-4
CDR3: CASSVSRAVSYNEQFF
DNA: TGTGCCAGCAGCGTTAGCCGGGCCGTCTCCTACAATGAGCAGTTCTTC

size: .
J: TRBJ1-2
D: .
V: TRBV6-5
CDR3: CASSPGFGYTF
DNA: TGTGCCAGCAGCCCAGGGTTTGGCTACACCTTC